This T cell receptor beta chain originates from a study of blood T cell repertoires in COVID-19. Assay used: immunoSEQ multiplex PCR; TCRdb lists only in-frame clones, some missing. The sample includes some 510,000 clones, approximately 87% seen only once; the top ten take about 2%. V was clipped by 3 bases and J by 4 bases, with 8 bases between them. CDR1 is SNHLY and CDR2 is FYNNEI in the germline V gene. This CDR3 spans 13 amino acids. This clone was observed a few times. Sequencing input: PBMCs or T cells enriched from blood (not recorded which). This chain links TRBV2 with TRBJ2-3; D gene uncertain. The receptor was isolated from a woman between 40 and 55 years old who had recovered from COVID-19. The CDR3 DNA follows: TGTGCCAGCAGTGAGGAGACCTCAGATACGCAGTATTTT. Protein product: CASSEETSDTQYF.